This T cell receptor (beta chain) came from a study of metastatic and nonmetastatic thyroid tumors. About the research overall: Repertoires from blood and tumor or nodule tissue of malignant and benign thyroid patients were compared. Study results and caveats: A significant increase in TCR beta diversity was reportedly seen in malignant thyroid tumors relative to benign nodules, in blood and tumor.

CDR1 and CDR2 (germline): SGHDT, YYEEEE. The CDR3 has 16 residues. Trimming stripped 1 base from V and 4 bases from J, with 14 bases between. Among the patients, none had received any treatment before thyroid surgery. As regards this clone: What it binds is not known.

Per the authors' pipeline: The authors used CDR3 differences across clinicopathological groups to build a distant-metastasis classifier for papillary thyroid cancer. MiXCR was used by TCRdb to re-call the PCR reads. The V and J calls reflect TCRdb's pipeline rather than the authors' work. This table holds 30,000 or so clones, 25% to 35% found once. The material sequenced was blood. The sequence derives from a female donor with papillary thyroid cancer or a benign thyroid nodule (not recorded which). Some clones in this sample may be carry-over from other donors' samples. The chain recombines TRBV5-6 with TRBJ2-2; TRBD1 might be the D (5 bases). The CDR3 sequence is CASSLSKLGLTGELFF. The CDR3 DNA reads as TGTGCCAGCAGCTTGAGTAAACTGGGGCTCACCGGGGAGCTGTTTTTT.